This is a list of T cell receptor beta chains from one sample in a study of T-cell memory formation after mild COVID-19. TCRdb called the 5' RACE reads again in MiXCR, with one record for every CDR3 protein. This sample yields hundreds of thousands of distinct CDR3 sequences, of which roughly 18% are seen a single time; more than 10% belongs to the top ten. The sequenced sample consisted of PBMCs or a T cell subset sorted from them (not recorded which). The receptor source for this set is an adult woman who had mild COVID-19 (a few samples of this study predate the infection). Cell type and time point are not known. The CDR3 runs from the conserved cysteine through the conserved F or W. The D gene is left open where the match is weak. Clone size is given for some rows only: seen once, a few or many times, or a class if the clone is expanded.

>TRBJ1-1|NA|TRBV7-8|few
CASSPARSPQNTEAFF
TGTGCCAGCAGCCCGGCGAGGTCTCCTCAAAACACTGAAGCTTTCTTT
>TRBJ2-5|TRBD2|TRBV12-3/TRBV12-4|NA
CASSLGLTGLTKTQYF
TGTGCCAGCAGCCTCGGGCTGACGGGACTAACGAAGACCCAGTACTTC
>TRBJ2-1|NA|TRBV4-1|NA
CASSQVGGLSEQFF
TGCGCCAGCAGCCAAGTCGGGGGTTTGAGTGAGCAGTTCTTC
>TRBJ1-2|TRBD1|TRBV6-5|once
CASSPRKDRGQGYTF
TGTGCCAGCAGTCCGAGAAAAGACAGGGGGCAGGGCTACACCTTC
>TRBJ2-7|NA|TRBV10-3|few
CAISESGNALLYF
TGTGCCATCAGTGAGTCGGGCAACGCTTTGCTGTACTTC
>TRBJ2-5|TRBD2|TRBV4-2|NA
CASSRASGATQETQYF
TGTGCCAGCAGCCGGGCTAGCGGGGCCACACAAGAGACCCAGTACTTC
>TRBJ2-1|NA|TRBV24-1|NA
CATGPRDFYNEQFF
TGTGCCACCGGTCCCCGGGACTTCTACAATGAGCAGTTCTTC
>TRBJ1-2|TRBD1|TRBV10-3|few
CAVSRQGAVLYYGYTF
TGTGCCGTCAGTCGACAGGGGGCCGTTCTTTACTATGGCTACACCTTC
>TRBJ1-2|NA|TRBV10-3|NA
CAISGLDDYGYTF
TGTGCCATCAGTGGGTTGGATGACTATGGCTACACCTTC
>TRBJ2-3|NA|TRBV7-3|few
CASSFGTASTDTQYF
TGTGCCAGCAGCTTCGGGACGGCTAGCACAGATACGCAGTATTTT
>TRBJ2-7|NA|TRBV5-1|few
CASSPPTASYEQYF
TGCGCCAGCAGCCCCCCGACGGCCTCCTACGAGCAGTACTTC
>TRBJ2-4|TRBD2|TRBV13|NA
CASSTRTSPLYF
TGTGCCAGCAGCACCCGGACTAGCCCCCTGTACTTC
>TRBJ2-1|TRBD2|TRBV25-1|NA
CASSDPGLADNEQFF
TGTGCCAGCAGTGATCCGGGACTAGCGGACAATGAGCAGTTCTTC
>TRBJ1-3|NA|TRBV5-1|few
CASSFLPGYSGNTIYF
TGCGCCAGCAGCTTCCTTCCGGGGTACTCTGGAAACACCATATATTTT
>TRBJ2-5|TRBD1|TRBV10-3|NA
CAISEWSGGEGETQYF
TGTGCCATCAGTGAGTGGTCAGGGGGTGAGGGAGAGACCCAGTACTTC
>TRBJ1-5|NA|TRBV5-4|NA
CASSFRSGGLSPSNQPQHF
TGTGCCAGCAGCTTCCGGTCGGGAGGACTTTCGCCTAGCAATCAGCCCCAGCATTTT
>TRBJ2-3|NA|TRBV5-1|NA
CASSLVPARTDTQYF
TGCGCCAGCAGCTTGGTCCCAGCGCGCACAGATACGCAGTATTTT
>TRBJ2-7|TRBD2|TRBV4-2|many
CASSQGPSGSLYEQYF
TGTGCCAGCAGCCAAGGGCCTAGCGGGAGTTTATACGAGCAGTACTTC
>TRBJ1-1|NA|TRBV4-1|NA
CASSQGRILNTEAFF
TGCGCCAGCAGCCAAGGAAGGATCTTGAACACTGAAGCTTTCTTT
>TRBJ1-3|NA|TRBV18|few
CASSPLTSTKDTIYF
TGTGCCAGCTCACCACTAACATCAACGAAGGACACCATATATTTT
>TRBJ2-7|TRBD2|TRBV7-2|few
CASSAGLGSYEQYF
TGTGCCAGCAGCGCGGGACTAGGTTCCTACGAGCAGTACTTC
>TRBJ1-5|NA|TRBV7-9|NA
CASSSKRVGDGSNQPQHF
TGTGCCAGCAGCTCAAAGAGGGTAGGCGACGGAAGCAATCAGCCCCAGCATTTT
>TRBJ2-4|NA|TRBV18|few
CASSQPGDIQYF
TGTGCCAGCTCACAACCCGGGGACATTCAGTACTTC
>TRBJ2-3|NA|TRBV27|NA
CASSLVDWPTDTQYF
TGTGCCAGCAGTTTGGTGGACTGGCCCACAGATACGCAGTATTTT
>TRBJ2-3|NA|TRBV4-1|NA
CASSQDRSLFTDTQYF
TGCGCCAGCAGCCAAGACCGATCCCTGTTCACAGATACGCAGTATTTT
>TRBJ1-2|NA|TRBV21-1|NA
CASSPGYTF
TGTGCCAGCAGCCCAGGCTACACCTTC
>TRBJ1-2|NA|TRBV9|many
CASSPSIGRYGYTF
TGTGCCAGCAGCCCCTCTATTGGACGGTATGGCTACACCTTC
>TRBJ2-7|TRBD1|TRBV4-1|NA
CASSHPDRDEQYF
TGCGCCAGCAGCCATCCGGACAGGGACGAGCAGTACTTC
>TRBJ1-2|NA|TRBV15|NA
CATSRDVSGGVGYTF
TGTGCCACCAGCAGAGATGTCTCTGGTGGTGTTGGCTACACCTTC
>TRBJ2-2|NA|TRBV20-1|NA
CSARAGSAGELFF
TGCAGTGCTAGAGCTGGTAGTGCCGGGGAGCTGTTTTTT
>TRBJ2-5|NA|TRBV19|few
CASMAPWGETQYF
TGTGCCAGTATGGCCCCTTGGGGAGAGACCCAGTACTTC
>TRBJ2-3|NA|TRBV7-2|many
CASSLVSGPNGGTQYF
TGTGCCAGCAGCTTAGTAAGCGGTCCTAATGGTGGTACGCAGTATTTT
>TRBJ2-2|TRBD1|TRBV24-1|few
CATSDLSGQGHTGELFF
TGTGCCACCAGTGATTTATCGGGACAGGGCCACACCGGGGAGCTGTTTTTT
>TRBJ1-5|NA|TRBV29-1|few
CSVVTPGGNQPQHF
TGCAGCGTTGTAACCCCCGGAGGCAATCAGCCCCAGCATTTT
>TRBJ1-1|TRBD1|TRBV6-5|few
CASSYFGTGGPWVVRNTEAFF
TGTGCCAGCAGTTATTTTGGGACAGGGGGCCCTTGGGTTGTTCGGAACACTGAAGCTTTCTTT
>TRBJ2-7|NA|TRBV2|many
CASRGLSPYEQYF
TGTGCCAGCAGGGGACTTTCCCCCTACGAGCAGTACTTC
>TRBJ2-3|NA|TRBV7-3|NA
CASSYRGHITDTQYF
TGTGCCAGCAGCTATCGGGGACACATCACAGATACGCAGTATTTT
>TRBJ1-1|NA|TRBV11-2|NA
CASSFLAQGEAFF
TGTGCCAGCAGCTTCCTCGCCCAGGGGGAAGCTTTCTTT
>TRBJ2-3|NA|TRBV24-1|NA
CATSGALRAPDTQYF
TGTGCCACCAGTGGTGCGCTGCGGGCTCCAGATACGCAGTATTTT
>TRBJ2-3|TRBD2|TRBV20-1|few
CSARTSGRSRTQYF
TGCAGTGCTAGAACTAGCGGGAGGTCGAGGACGCAGTATTTT
>TRBJ2-3|TRBD2|TRBV20-1|few
CSALSPAGGSDTQYF
TGCAGTGCTTTAAGCCCCGCGGGGGGCTCAGATACGCAGTATTTT
>TRBJ2-7|NA|TRBV27|NA
CASSLLAGGDHEQYF
TGTGCCAGCAGTTTATTGGCAGGGGGGGACCACGAGCAGTACTTC
>TRBJ2-5|NA|TRBV29-1|many
CSVETGGKTQYF
TGCAGCGTTGAAACCGGGGGAAAGACCCAGTACTTC
>TRBJ2-1|TRBD2|TRBV27|few
CASSLLGGSSYNEQFF
TGTGCCAGCAGTTTATTGGGGGGGAGCTCCTACAATGAGCAGTTCTTC
>TRBJ1-1|TRBD1|TRBV6-2/TRBV6-3|NA
CASTPPQGRRTEAFF
TGTGCCAGCACCCCACCACAGGGGAGAAGGACTGAAGCTTTCTTT
>TRBJ1-3|NA|TRBV12-3/TRBV12-4|NA
CASSYAPSHSGNTIYF
TGTGCCAGCAGCTATGCCCCATCTCACTCTGGAAACACCATATATTTT
>TRBJ2-4|NA|TRBV3-1|NA
CASSQGAVGLAKNIQYF
TGTGCCAGCAGCCAAGGCGCAGTAGGGCTAGCCAAAAACATTCAGTACTTC
>TRBJ1-2|NA|TRBV4-1|few
CASRPIPGNYGYTF
TGCGCCAGCAGACCGATCCCGGGTAACTATGGCTACACCTTC
>TRBJ2-7|TRBD2|TRBV29-1|few
CSVAGHAGATFYEQYF
TGCAGCGTTGCCGGTCACGCGGGAGCTACCTTCTACGAGCAGTACTTC
>TRBJ2-1|TRBD1|TRBV12-3/TRBV12-4|few
CASSLATGQNPYNEQFF
TGTGCCAGCAGTTTAGCGACGGGACAGAACCCCTACAATGAGCAGTTCTTC
>TRBJ2-1|NA|TRBV24-1|few
CATSDLQRREQFF
TGTGCCACCAGTGATTTGCAGCGGAGAGAGCAGTTCTTC
>TRBJ2-3|NA|TRBV2|many
CASTNGRVKTDTQYF
TGTGCCAGCACCAACGGCAGGGTAAAGACAGATACGCAGTATTTT
>TRBJ1-1|NA|TRBV20-1|NA
CSAIGGEEAFF
TGCAGTGCTATAGGAGGGGAGGAAGCTTTCTTT
>TRBJ2-2|NA|TRBV4-2|NA
CASGSGVNTGELFF
TGTGCCAGCGGGTCTGGCGTTAACACCGGGGAGCTGTTTTTT
>TRBJ2-3|NA|TRBV11-2|NA
CASSLETRWDTQYF
TGTGCCAGCAGCTTAGAGACGAGGTGGGATACGCAGTATTTT